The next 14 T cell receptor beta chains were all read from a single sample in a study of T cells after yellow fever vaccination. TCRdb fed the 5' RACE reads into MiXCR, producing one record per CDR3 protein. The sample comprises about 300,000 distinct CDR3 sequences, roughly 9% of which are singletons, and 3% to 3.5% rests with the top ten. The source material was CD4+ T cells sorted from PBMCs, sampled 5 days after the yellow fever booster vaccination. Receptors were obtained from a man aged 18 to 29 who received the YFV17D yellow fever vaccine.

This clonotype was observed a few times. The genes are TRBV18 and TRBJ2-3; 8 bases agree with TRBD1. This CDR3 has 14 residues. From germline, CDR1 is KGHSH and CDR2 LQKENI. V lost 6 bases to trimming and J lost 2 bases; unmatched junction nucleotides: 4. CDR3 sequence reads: CASSGQGTTDTQYF. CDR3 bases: TGTGCCAGCTCCGGACAGGGAACCACAGATACGCAGTATTTT. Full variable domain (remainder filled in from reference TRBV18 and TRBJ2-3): NAGVMQNPRHLVRRRGQEARLRCSPMKGHSHVYWYRQLPEEGLKFMVYLQKENIIDESGMPKERFSAEFPKEGPSILRIQQVVRGDSAAYFCASSGQGTTDTQYFGPGTRLTVL.

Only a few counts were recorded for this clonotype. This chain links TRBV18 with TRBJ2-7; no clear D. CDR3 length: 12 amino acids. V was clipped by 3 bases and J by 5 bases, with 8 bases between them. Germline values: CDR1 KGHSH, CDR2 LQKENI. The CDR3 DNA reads TGTGCCAGCTCACCCGACGCGGACGAGCAGTACGTC. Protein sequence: CASSPDADEQYV.

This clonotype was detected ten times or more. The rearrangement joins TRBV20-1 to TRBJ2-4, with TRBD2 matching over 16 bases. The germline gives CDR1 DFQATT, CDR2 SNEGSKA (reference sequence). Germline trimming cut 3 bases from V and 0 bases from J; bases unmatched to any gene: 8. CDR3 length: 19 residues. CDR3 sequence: CSASHWGLAGGLAKNIQYF. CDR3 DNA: TGCAGTGCTAGCCATTGGGGACTAGCGGGGGGGCTAGCCAAAAACATTCAGTACTTC.

The chain's CDR3 is CASSLRGGNSPLHF. Here the CDR3 DNA reads TGTGCCAGCAGTTTAAGGGGTGGTAATTCACCCCTCCACTTT. The chain combines TRBV12-3 or TRBV12-4 with TRBJ1-6; the D gene is possibly TRBD1 (5 bases). The ends were cut back, 2 bases at V and 6 bases at J, with 8 bases in the middle. This CDR3 comprises 14 residues.

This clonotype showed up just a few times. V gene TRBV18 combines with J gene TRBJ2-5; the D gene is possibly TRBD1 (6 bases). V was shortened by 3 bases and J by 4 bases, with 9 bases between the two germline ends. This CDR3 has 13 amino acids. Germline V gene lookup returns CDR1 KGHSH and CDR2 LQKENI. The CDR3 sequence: CASSPVQGETQYF. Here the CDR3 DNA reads TGTGCCAGCTCACCGGTACAGGGAGAGACCCAGTACTTC.

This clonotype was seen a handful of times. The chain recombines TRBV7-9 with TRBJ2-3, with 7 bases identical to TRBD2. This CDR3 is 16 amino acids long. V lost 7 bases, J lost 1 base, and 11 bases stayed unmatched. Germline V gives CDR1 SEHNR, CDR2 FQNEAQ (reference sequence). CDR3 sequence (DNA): TGTGCCAGCACCTGGGGCTCAAGCGGGGGCACAGATACGCAGTATTTT. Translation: CASTWGSSGGTDTQYF. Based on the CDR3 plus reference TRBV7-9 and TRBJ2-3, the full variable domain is DTGVSQNPRHKITKRGQNVTFRCDPISEHNRLYWYRQTLGQGPEFLTYFQNEAQLEKSRLLSDRFSAERPKGSFSTLEIQRTEQGDSAMYLCASTWGSSGGTDTQYFGPGTRLTVL.

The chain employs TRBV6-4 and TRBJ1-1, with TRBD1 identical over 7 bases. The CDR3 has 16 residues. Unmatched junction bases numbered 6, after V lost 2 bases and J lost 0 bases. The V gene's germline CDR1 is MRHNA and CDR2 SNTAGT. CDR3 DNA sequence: TGTGCCAGCAGTGACCCCAGGACAGGCCTGAACACTGAAGCTTTCTTT. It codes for CASSDPRTGLNTEAFF.

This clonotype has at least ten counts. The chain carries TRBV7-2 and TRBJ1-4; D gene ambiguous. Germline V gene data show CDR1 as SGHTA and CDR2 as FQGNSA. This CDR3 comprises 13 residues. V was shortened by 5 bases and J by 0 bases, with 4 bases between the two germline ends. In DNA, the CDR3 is TGTGCCAGCAGCCGTGCAACTAATGAAAAACTGTTTTTT. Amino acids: CASSRATNEKLFF.

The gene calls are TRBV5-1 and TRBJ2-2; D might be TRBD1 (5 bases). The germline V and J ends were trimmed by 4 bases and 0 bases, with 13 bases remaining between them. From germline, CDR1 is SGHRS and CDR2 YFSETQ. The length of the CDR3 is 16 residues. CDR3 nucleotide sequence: TGCGCCAGCAGCGAGATGACAGATTCGAACACCGGGGAGCTGTTTTTT. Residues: CASSEMTDSNTGELFF.

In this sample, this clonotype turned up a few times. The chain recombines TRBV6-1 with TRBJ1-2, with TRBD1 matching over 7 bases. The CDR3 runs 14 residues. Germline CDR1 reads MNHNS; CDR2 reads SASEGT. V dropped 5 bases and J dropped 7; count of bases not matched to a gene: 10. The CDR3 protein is CASSQWTGLIGYTF. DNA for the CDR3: TGTGCCAGCAGTCAATGGACAGGTCTTATTGGCTACACCTTC.

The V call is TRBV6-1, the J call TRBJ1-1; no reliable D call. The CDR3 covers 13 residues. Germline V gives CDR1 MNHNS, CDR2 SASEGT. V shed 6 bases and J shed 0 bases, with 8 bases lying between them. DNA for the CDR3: TGTGCCAGCAGGGACCTTCTGAACACTGAAGCTTTCTTT. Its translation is CASRDLLNTEAFF.

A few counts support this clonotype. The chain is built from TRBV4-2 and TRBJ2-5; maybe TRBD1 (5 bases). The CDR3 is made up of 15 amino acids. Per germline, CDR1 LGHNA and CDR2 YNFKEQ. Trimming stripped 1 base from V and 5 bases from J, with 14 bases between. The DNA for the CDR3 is TGTGCCAGCAGCCAAGGCTCGGAGACAGCGGAGACCCAGTACTTC. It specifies CASSQGSETAETQYF.

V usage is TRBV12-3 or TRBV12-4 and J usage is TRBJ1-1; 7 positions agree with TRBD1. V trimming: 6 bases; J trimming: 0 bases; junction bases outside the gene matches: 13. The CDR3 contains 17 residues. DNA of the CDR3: TGTGCCAGCAGACCTACTAGGAGGACAGGCGTGAACACTGAAGCTTTCTTT. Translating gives CASRPTRRTGVNTEAFF.

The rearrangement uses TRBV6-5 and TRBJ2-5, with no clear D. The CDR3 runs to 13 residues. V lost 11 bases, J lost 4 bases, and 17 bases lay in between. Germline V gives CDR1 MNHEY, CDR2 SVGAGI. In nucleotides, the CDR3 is TGTGCCGCCAAGGCAGGTGGGTCAGAGACCCAGTACTTC. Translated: CAAKAGGSETQYF.